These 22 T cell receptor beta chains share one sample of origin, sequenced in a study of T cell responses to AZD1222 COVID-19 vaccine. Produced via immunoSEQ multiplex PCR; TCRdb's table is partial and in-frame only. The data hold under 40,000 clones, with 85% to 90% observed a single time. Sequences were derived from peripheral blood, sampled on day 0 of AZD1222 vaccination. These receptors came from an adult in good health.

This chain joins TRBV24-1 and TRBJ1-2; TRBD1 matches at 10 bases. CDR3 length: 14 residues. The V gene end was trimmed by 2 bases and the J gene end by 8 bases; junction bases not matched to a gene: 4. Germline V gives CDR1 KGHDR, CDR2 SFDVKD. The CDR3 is CATSDSGTGVGYTF. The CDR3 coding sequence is TGTGCCACCAGTGATTCCGGGACAGGGGTAGGCTACACCTTC.

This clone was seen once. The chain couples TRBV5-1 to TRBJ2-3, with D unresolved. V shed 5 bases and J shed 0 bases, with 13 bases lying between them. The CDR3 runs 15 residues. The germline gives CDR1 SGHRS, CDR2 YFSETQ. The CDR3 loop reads CASRPQPASTDTQYF. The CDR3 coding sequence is TGCGCCAGCAGACCTCAGCCCGCTAGCACAGATACGCAGTATTTT.

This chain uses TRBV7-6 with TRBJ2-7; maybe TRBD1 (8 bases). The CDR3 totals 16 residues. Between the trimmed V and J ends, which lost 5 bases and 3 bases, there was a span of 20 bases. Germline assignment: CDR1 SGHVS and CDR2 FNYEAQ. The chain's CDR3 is CASSPGGTGGFYEQYF. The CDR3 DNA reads TGTGCCAGCAGCCCAGGGGGCACGGGGGGCTTCTACGAGCAGTACTTC.

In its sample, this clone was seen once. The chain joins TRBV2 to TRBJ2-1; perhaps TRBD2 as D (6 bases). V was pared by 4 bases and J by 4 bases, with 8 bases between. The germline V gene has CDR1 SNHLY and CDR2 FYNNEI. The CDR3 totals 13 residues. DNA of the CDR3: TGTGCCAGCAGTGCGGGGGTATACAATGAGCAGTTCTTC. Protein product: CASSAGVYNEQFF.

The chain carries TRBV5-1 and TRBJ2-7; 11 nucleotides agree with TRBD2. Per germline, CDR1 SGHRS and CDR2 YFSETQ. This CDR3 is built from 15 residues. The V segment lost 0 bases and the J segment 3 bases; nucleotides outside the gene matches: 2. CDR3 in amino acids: CASSLELAGVYEQYF. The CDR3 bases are TGCGCCAGCAGCTTGGAACTAGCGGGAGTCTACGAGCAGTACTTC.

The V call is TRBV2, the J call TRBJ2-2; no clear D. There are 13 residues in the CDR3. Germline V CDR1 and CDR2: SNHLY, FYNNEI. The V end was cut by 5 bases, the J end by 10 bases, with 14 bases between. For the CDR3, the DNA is TGTGCCAGCAGTCGAGTACATTCAGTGGAGCTGTTTTTT. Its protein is CASSRVHSVELFF.

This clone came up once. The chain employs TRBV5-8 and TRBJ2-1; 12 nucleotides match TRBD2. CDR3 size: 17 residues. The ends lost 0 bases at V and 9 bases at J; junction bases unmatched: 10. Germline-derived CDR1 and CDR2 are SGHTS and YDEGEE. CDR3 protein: CASSLAQGLAGRGEQFF. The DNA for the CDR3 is TGTGCCAGCAGCTTGGCCCAAGGACTAGCGGGAAGGGGTGAGCAGTTCTTC.

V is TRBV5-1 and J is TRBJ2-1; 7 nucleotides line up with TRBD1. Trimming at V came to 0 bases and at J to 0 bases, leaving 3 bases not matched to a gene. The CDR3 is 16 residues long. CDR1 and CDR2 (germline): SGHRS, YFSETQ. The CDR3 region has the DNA TGCGCCAGCAGCTTGGCCTGGGACAGCTCCTACAATGAGCAGTTCTTC. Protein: CASSLAWDSSYNEQFF.

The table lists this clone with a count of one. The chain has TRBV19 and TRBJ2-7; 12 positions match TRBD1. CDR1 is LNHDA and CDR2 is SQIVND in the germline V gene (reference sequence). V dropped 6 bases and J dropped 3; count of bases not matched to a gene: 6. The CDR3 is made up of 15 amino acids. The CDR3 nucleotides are TGTGCCAGTAGCACCGGGACAGGGGGCTTCTACGAGCAGTACTTC. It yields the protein CASSTGTGGFYEQYF.

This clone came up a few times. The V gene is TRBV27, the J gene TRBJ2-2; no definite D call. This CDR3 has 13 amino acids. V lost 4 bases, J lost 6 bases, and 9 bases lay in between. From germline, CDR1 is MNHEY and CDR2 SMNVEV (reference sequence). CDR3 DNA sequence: TGTGCCAGCAGTTCCCCTGATGCCGGGGAGCTGTTTTTT. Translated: CASSSPDAGELFF.

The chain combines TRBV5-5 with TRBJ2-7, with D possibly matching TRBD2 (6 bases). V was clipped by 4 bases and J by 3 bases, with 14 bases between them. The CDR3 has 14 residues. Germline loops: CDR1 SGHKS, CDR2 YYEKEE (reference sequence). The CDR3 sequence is CASSLRWGGYEQYF. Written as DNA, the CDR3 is TGTGCCAGCAGCCTCCGGTGGGGAGGCTACGAGCAGTACTTC.

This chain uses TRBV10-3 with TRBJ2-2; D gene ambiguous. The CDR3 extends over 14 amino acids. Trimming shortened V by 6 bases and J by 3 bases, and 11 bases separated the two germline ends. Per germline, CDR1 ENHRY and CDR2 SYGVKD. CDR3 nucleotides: TGTGCCATCAGCCCGACACGGGACACCGGGGAGCTGTTTTTT. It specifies CAISPTRDTGELFF.

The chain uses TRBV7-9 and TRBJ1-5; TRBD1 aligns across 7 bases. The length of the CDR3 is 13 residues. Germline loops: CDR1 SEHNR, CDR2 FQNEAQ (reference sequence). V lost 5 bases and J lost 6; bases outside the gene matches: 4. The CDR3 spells CASSLGDSQPQHF. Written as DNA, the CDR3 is TGTGCCAGCAGCCTAGGGGACAGTCAGCCCCAGCATTTT.

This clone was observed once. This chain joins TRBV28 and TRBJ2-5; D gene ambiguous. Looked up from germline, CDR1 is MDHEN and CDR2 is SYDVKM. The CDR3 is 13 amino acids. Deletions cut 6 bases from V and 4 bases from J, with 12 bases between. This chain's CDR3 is CASRERWGETQYF. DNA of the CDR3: TGTGCCAGCAGGGAGCGCTGGGGAGAGACCCAGTACTTC.

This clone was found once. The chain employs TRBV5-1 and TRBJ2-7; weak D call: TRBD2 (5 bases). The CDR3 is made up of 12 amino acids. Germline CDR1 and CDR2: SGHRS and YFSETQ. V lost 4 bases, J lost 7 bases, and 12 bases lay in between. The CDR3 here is CASSQTPGEQYF. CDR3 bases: TGCGCCAGCAGCCAAACACCGGGAGAGCAGTACTTC.

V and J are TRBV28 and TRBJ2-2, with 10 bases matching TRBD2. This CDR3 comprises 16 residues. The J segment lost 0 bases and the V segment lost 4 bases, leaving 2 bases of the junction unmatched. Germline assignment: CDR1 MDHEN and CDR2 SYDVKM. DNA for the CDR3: TGTGCCAGCAGTTCCGGGACTAGCGCGAACACCGGGGAGCTGTTTTTT. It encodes CASSSGTSANTGELFF.

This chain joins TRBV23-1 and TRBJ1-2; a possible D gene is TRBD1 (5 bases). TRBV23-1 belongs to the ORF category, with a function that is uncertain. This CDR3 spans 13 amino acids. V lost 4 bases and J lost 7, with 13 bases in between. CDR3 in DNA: TGCGCCAGCAGTCTACTTGCGGGGCTTGGCTACACCTTC. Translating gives CASSLLAGLGYTF.

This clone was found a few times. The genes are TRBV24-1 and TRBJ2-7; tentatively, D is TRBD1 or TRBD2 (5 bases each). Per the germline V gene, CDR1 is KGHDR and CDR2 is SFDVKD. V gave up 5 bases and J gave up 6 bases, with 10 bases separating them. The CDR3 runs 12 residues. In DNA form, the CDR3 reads TGTGCCACCAGTGCCGCTGGGGGCGAGCAGTACTTC. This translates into CATSAAGGEQYF.

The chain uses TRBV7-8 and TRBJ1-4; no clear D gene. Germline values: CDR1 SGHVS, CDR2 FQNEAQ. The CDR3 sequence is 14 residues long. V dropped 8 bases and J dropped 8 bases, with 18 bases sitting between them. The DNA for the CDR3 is TGTGCCAGCGCCCAGCGCACGGTCGGCGAAAAACTGTTTTTT. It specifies CASAQRTVGEKLFF.

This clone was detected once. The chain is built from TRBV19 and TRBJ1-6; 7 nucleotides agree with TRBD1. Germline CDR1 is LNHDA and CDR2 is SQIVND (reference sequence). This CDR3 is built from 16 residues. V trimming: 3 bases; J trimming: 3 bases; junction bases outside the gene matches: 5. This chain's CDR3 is CASSIRQGIYNSPLHF. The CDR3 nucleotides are TGTGCCAGTAGTATCCGACAGGGAATCTATAATTCACCCCTCCACTTT.

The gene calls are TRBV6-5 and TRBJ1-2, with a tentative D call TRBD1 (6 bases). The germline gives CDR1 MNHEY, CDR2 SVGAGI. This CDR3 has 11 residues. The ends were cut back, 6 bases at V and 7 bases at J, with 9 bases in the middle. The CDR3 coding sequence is TGTGCCAGCAGACAGGGTGGTGGCTACACCTTC. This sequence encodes CASRQGGGYTF.

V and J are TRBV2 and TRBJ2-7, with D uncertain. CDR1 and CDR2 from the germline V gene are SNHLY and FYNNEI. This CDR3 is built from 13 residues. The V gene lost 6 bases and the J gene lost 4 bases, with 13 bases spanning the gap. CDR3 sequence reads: CASSQQMGYEQYF. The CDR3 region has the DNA TGTGCCAGCAGCCAACAGATGGGTTACGAGCAGTACTTC. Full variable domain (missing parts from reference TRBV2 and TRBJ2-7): EPEVTQTPSHQVTQMGQEVILRCVPISNHLYFYWYRQILGQKVEFLVSFYNNEISEKSEIFDDQFSVERPDGSNFTLKIRSTKLEDSAMYFCASSQQMGYEQYFGPGTRLTVT.